The TCR beta chain described here comes from a study of blood T cell repertoires in COVID-19. Study as a whole: Material from acute and convalescent COVID-19 was sourced from the United States, Italy and Spain.

The table came from immunoSEQ multiplex PCR; TCRdb's copy has only in-frame clones and leaves some out. The table includes about 250,000 clones, nearly 90% detected once. This clone was seen once. V trimming: 4 bases; J trimming: 4 bases; junction bases outside the gene matches: 2. CDR1 is KGHSH and CDR2 is LQKENI in the germline V gene. The CDR3 has 15 residues. The TCR was taken from a woman aged 40 to 55 who had recovered from COVID-19. The chain joins TRBV18 to TRBJ2-1; 12 bases fit TRBD2. Sequenced sample: peripheral blood. The CDR3 sequence is CASSLLAGGYNEQFF. For the CDR3, the DNA is TGTGCCAGCTCACTCCTAGCGGGAGGGTACAATGAGCAGTTCTTC.